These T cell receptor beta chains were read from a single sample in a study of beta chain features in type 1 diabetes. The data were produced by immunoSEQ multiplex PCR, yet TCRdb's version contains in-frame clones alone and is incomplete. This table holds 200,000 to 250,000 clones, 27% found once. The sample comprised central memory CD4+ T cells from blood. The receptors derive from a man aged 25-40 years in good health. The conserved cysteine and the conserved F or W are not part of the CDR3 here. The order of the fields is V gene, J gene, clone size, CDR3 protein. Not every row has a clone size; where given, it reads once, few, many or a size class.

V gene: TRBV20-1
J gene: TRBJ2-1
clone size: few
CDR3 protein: SASPGDEQF

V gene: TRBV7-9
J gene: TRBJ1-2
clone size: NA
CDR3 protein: ASSPLGANYGYT

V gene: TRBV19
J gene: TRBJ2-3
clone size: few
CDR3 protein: ASTTSGRADTQY

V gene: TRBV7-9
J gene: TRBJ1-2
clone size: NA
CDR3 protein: ASSNTGGSNYGYT

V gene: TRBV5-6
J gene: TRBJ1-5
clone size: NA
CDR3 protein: ASSFFRSSLHQPQH

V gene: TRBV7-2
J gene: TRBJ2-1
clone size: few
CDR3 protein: ASSSRRVGEQF

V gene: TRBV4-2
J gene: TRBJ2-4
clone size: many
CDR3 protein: ASSQAAREGGNIQY

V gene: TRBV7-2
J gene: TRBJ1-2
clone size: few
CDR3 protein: ASSESSGTGIYGYT

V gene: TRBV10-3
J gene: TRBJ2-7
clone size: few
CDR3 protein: AISESRGQAYEQY

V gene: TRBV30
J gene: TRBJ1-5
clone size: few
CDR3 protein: AWAGTGIRQPQH

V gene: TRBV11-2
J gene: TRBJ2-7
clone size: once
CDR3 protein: ASSLGLMPGGEQY

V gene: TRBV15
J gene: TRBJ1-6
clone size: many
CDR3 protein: ATSPQGLNSPLH

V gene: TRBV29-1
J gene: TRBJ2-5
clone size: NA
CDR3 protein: SVEGRTSRETQY

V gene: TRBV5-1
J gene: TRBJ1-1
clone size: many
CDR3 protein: ASSFILDTEAF

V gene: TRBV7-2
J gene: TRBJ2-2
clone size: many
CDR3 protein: ASSFSGTITGELF

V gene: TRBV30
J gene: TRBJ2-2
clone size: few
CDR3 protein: AWSTGQGATGELF

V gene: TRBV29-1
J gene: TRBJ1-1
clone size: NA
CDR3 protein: SVKTGGQIMNTEAF

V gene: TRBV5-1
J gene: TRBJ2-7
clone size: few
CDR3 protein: ASSLGDRTGLYEQY

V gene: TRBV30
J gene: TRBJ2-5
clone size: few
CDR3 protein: AWSANRLAH

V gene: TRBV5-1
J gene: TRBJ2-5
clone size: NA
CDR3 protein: ASSAGTDRETQY

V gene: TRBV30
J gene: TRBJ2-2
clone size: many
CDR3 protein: AGSQGAGELF

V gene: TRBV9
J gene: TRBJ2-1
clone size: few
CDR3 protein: ASSVGSGAYEQF

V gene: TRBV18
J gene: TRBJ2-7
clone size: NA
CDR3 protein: ASSPQAGTYEQY

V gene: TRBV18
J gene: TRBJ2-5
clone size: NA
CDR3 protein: ASSTGTVETQY

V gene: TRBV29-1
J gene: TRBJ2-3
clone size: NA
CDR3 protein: SVQDSGYTQY

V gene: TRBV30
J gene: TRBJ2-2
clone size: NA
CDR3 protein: AWSVLGTGGPTGELF

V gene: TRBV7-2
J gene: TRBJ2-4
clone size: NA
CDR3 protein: ASSPQTGERDIQY